This T cell receptor (beta chain) was found in a study of blood T cell repertoires in COVID-19. Turning to the study itself: T cells, B-cell-depleted T cells, or PBMCs provided the cDNA or gDNA that served as material.

Germline V gene sequence: CDR1 SGHDN, CDR2 FVKESK. The CDR3 is 15 amino acids. V gave up 3 bases and J gave up 11 bases; unmatched junction bases: 13. This study enrolled people aged roughly 18 to 89 from 24 US geographic areas. Cohorts were based on clinical histories the participants reported. The data were produced by immunoSEQ multiplex PCR, yet TCRdb's version contains in-frame clones alone and is incomplete. Of around 500,000 clones in the sample, roughly 90% were seen once. The chain recombines TRBV14 with TRBJ2-1; 7 positions match TRBD2. The sequence was obtained from a woman aged 35 to 49 who had recovered from COVID-19. Sequenced material: PBMCs or T cells enriched from blood (not recorded which). Written as DNA, the CDR3 is TGTGCCAGCAGCCACGCCCCGCTAGCGGAGGTGAAGCAGTTCTTC. This translates into CASSHAPLAEVKQFF.